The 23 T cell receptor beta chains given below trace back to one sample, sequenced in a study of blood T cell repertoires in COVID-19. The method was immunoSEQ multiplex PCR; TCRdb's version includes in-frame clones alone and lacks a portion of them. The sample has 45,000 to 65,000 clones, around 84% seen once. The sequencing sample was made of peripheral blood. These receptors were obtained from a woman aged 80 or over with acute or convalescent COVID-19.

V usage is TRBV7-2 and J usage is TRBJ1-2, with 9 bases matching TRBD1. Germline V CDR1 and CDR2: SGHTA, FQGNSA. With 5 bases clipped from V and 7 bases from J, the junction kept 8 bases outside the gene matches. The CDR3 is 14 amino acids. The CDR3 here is CASSKSGTGTGYTF. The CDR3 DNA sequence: TGTGCCAGCAGCAAATCCGGGACAGGGACTGGCTACACCTTC.

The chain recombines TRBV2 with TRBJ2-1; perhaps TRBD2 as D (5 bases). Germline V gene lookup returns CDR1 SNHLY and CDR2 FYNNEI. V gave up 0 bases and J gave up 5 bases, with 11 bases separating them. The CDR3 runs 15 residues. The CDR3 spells CASSEAWTGNNEQFF. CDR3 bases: TGTGCCAGCAGTGAAGCTTGGACGGGGAACAATGAGCAGTTCTTC.

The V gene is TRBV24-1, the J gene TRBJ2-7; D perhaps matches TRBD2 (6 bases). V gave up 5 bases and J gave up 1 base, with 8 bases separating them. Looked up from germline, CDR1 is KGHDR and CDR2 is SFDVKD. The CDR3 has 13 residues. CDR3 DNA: TGTGCCACCAGTGTGGGGGGTTCCTACGAGCAGTACTTC. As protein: CATSVGGSYEQYF.

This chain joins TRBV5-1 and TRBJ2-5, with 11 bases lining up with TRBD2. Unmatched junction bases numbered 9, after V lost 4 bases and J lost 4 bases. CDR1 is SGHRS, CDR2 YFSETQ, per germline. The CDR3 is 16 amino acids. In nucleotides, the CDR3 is TGCGCCAGCAGCGGATTAGCGGGGGGGCGTTTAGAGACCCAGTACTTC. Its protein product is CASSGLAGGRLETQYF.

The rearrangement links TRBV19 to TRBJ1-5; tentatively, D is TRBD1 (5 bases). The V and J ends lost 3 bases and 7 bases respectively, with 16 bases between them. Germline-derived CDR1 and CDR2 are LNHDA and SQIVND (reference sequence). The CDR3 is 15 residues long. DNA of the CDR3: TGTGCCAGTAGTATTGGGGCAGGGTCCAACCAGCCCCAGCATTTT. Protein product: CASSIGAGSNQPQHF. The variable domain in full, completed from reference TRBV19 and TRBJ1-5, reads DGGITQSPKYLFRKEGQNVTLSCEQNLNHDAMYWYRQDPGQGLRLIYYSQIVNDFQKGDIAEGYSVSREKKESFPLTVTSAQKNPTAFYLCASSIGAGSNQPQHFGDGTRLSIL.

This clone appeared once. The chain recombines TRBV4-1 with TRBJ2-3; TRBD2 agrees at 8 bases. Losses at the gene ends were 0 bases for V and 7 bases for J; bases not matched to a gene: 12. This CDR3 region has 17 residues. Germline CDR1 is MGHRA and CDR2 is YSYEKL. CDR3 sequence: CASSQDPGRGAGNTQYF. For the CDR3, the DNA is TGCGCCAGCAGCCAAGATCCAGGGCGGGGGGCCGGAAATACGCAGTATTTT.

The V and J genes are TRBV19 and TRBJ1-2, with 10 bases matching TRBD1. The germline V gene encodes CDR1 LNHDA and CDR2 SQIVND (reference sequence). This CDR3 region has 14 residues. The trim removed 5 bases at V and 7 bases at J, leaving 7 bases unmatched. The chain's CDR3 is CASSVPGQGIGYTF. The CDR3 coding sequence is TGTGCCAGTAGTGTCCCGGGACAGGGGATTGGCTACACCTTC.

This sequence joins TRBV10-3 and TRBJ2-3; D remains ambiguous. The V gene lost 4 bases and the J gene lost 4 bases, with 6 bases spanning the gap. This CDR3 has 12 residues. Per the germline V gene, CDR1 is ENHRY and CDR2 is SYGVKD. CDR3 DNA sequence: TGTGCCATCAGTGGAGGAGCAGATACGCAGTATTTT. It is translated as CAISGGADTQYF.

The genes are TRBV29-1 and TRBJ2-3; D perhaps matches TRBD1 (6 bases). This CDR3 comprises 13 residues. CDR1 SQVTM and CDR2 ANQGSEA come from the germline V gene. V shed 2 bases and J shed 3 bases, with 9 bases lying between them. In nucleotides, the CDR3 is TGCAGCGTTGAACTTAGGGGGACAGATACGCAGTATTTT. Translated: CSVELRGTDTQYF.

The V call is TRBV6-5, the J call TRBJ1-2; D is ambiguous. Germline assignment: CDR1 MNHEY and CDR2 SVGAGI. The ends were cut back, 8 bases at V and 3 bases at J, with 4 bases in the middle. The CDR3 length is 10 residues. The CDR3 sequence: CASAYYGYTF. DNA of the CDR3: TGTGCCAGCGCGTACTATGGCTACACCTTC.

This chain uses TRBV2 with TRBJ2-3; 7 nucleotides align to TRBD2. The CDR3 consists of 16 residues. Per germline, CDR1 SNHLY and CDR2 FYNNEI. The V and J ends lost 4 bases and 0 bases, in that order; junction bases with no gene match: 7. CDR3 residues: CASSAPSGGSTDTQYF. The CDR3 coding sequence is TGTGCCAGCAGTGCCCCGTCGGGGGGTAGCACAGATACGCAGTATTTT.

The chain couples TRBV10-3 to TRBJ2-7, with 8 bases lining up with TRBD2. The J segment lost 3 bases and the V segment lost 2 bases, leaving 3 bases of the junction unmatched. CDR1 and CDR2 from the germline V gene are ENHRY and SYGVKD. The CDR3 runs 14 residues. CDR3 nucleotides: TGTGCCATCAGTGAGGGTAGCGGGGACTACGAGCAGTACTTC. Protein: CAISEGSGDYEQYF.

The CDR3 region is CASSRTGVSEKLFF. The DNA of the CDR3 is TGTGCCAGTAGTAGGACAGGCGTAAGTGAAAAACTGTTTTTT. The chain employs TRBV19 and TRBJ1-4; 7 bases fit TRBD1. J gave up 7 bases and V 4 bases, and 6 bases lay outside the gene matches. This CDR3 has 14 residues. In germline, CDR1 is LNHDA, CDR2 SQIVND (reference sequence). Variable domain in full (rest from reference TRBV19 and TRBJ1-4): DGGITQSPKYLFRKEGQNVTLSCEQNLNHDAMYWYRQDPGQGLRLIYYSQIVNDFQKGDIAEGYSVSREKKESFPLTVTSAQKNPTAFYLCASSRTGVSEKLFFGSGTQLSVL.

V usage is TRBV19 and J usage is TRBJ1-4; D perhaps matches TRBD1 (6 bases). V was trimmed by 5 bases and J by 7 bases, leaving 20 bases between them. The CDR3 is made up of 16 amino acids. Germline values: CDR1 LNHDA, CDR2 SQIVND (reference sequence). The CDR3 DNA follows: TGTGCCAGTAGTGGGAGACAGGCTGGGCCCCTTGAAAAACTGTTTTTT. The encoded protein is CASSGRQAGPLEKLFF.

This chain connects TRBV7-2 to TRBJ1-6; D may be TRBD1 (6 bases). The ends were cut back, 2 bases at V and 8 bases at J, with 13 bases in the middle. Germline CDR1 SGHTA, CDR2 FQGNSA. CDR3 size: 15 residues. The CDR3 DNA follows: TGTGCCAGCAGCTTATGGACAGTTAATTATTCACCCCTCCACTTT. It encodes CASSLWTVNYSPLHF.

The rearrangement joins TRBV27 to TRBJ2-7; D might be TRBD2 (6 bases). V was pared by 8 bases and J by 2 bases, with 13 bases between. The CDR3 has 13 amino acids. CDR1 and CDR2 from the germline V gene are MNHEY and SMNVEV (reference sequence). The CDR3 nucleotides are TGTGCCAGCCGGAGGGGTGGGACCTACGAGCAGTACTTC. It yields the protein CASRRGGTYEQYF.

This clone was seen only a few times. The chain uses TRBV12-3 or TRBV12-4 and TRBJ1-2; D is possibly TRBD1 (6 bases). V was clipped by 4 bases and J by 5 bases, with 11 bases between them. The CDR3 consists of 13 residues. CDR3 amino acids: CASSYQGQYGYTF. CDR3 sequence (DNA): TGTGCCAGCAGTTATCAGGGGCAGTATGGCTACACCTTC.

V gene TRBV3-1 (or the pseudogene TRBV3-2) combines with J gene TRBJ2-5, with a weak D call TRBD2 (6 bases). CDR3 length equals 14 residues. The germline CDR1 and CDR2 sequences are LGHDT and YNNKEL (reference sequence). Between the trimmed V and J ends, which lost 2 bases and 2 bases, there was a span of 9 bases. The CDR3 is CASSQQAGQETQYF. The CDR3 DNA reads TGTGCCAGCAGCCAACAAGCGGGTCAAGAGACCCAGTACTTC.

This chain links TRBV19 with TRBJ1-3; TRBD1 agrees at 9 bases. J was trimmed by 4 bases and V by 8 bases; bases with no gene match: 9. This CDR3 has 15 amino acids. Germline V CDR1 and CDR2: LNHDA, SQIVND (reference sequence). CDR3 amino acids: CASGPGTGPGNTIYF. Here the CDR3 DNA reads TGTGCCAGTGGACCCGGGACAGGGCCCGGAAACACCATATATTTT.

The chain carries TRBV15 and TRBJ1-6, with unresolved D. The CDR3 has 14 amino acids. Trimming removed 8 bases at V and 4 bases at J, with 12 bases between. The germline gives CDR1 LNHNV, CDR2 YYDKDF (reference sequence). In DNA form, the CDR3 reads TGTGCCACCGGTCAAGGGAGGTATAATTCACCCCTCCACTTT. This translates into CATGQGRYNSPLHF.

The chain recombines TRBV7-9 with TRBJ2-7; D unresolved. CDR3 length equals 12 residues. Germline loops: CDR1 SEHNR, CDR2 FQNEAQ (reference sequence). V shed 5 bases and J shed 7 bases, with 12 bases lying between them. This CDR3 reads CASSHRLSEQYF. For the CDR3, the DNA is TGTGCCAGCAGCCACCGACTGTCGGAGCAGTACTTC.

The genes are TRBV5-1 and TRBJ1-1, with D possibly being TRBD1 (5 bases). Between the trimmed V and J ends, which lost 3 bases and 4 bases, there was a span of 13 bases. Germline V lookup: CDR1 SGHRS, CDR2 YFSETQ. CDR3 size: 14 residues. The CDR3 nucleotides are TGCGCCAGCAGCTCAGGACAACCCATCACTGAAGCTTTCTTT. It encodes CASSSGQPITEAFF. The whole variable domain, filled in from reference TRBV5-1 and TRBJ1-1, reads KAGVTQTPRYLIKTRGQQVTLSCSPISGHRSVSWYQQTPGQGLQFLFEYFSETQRNKGNFPGRFSGRQFSNSRSEMNVSTLELGDSALYLCASSSGQPITEAFFGQGTRLTVV.

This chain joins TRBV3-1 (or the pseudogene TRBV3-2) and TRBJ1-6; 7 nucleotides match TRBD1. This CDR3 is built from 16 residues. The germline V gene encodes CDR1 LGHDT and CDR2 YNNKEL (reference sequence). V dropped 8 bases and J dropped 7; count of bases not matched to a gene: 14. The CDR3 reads CASRPQGRDPNSPLHF. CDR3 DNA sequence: TGTGCCAGCCGCCCACAGGGGCGCGACCCGAATTCACCCCTCCACTTT.